This T cell receptor (beta chain) was recovered during a study of blood T cell repertoires in COVID-19 (dated by TCRdb to the early 2020s). Looking at the study overall: Samples from collaborators originated in the United States, Italy and Spain and spanned both the acute and convalescent phases of COVID-19. The repertoires were released in a freely available public database intended as a resource for research on the immune response to SARS-CoV-2. Samples came from the ongoing ImmuneRACE study (first 160 participants) plus 1,254 subjects from 6 global collaborators. The sample metadata nearly always contained a de-identified subject ID, COVID-19 status, age in years and sex. Where available, HLA class I and class II types were taken from metadata supplied by the sample provider and were not determined by assay-based typing. Deeply sampled blood TCRbeta repertoires from subjects exposed to, actively infected with, or recovered from COVID-19 were included in the dataset. The prospective study material was composed of cDNA or gDNA derived from T cells, B-cell-depleted T cells, or PBMCs.

What the study reported, not specific to this receptor: How much clinical and demographic metadata was included differed by source and by participant, and the metadata was provided uncurated.

On this clone: Its binding antigen is unknown. No much larger clonotype is one base removed from it; base qualities were not supplied.

Participants in the prospective study were enrolled through a virtual design, were aged about 18 to 100 years, and lived in some 24 United States geographic areas. In the prospective study, participants were assigned to cohorts based on the clinical history participants reported in a screening survey and a study questionnaire. In the prospective study, mobile phlebotomists collected whole blood, serum and a nasopharyngeal or oropharyngeal swab from each participant. Participants in the prospective study had the option to provide additional blood draws and questionnaires over a roughly 2-month period. Before DNA extraction, blood samples from the prospective study were shipped at room temperature or frozen. The immunoSEQ Assay, a bias-controlled multiplex PCR, was used to amplify TCRbeta CDR3 regions from genomic DNA. Regarding the original processing steps: Within the assay, amplification of reference gene primers was used to estimate how many nucleated cells each sample contained. Sequence reads were collapsed and filtered to measure the absolute abundance of every unique TCRbeta CDR3 rearrangement. For each sample, productive Simpson clonality was calculated as the square root of Simpson's diversity index across productive rearrangements. This immuneACCESS table, as held by TCRdb, lists in-frame sequences with V and J called but not all clones. Of the missing ones, under half trace to an unresolved V gene in checked studies; the others have no known cause. The D gene and trimming were derived from the DNA, and the V and J assignments and clone size from that table. Here the sample has 150,000 to 200,000 clones; 82% occur a single time. 4% to 6.5% of the sample belongs to the ten largest clones.

The source material was PBMCs or T cells enriched from blood (not recorded which). The sequence derives from a woman aged 60-70 years with acute COVID-19.

In nucleotides, the sequence is TGTGCCAGCAGTGTTGCGGGGAGGGCCCAGTACTTC. It is translated as CASSVAGRAQYF. This sequence uses TRBV2 and TRBJ2-5, and 7 bases in between align with TRBD2. CDR1 is given as SNHLY and CDR2 as FYNNEI, both from the germline V gene. The CDR3 covers 12 residues, taking in both the cysteine and the phenylalanine. Only CDR3 DNA is held: 36 bases, read in frame from base 1. Trimming accounts for 4 bases at V and 9 bases at J, while the number of junction bases matched to no gene is 5. Beyond the CDR3, the reference TRBV2 and TRBJ2-5 genes provide the residues; the full variable domain reads: EPEVTQTPSHQVTQMGQEVILRCVPISNHLYFYWYRQILGQKVEFLVSFYNNEISEKSEIFDDQFSVERPDGSNFTLKIRSTKLEDSAMYFCASSVAGRAQYFGPGTRLLVL.